One and the same sample provided the 17 T cell receptor beta chains below, sequenced in a study of shared clonotypes between healthy human individuals. Profiling relied on immunoSEQ multiplex PCR, and the TCRdb table lists in-frame clones only, not all of them. The sample consists of around 200,000 clones, roughly 70% of them appearing once. The sequenced material came from memory CD4+ T cells sorted from blood. Subset denoted: CD45RA-negative fraction. All receptors come from a young man in good health.

The genes are TRBV25-1 and TRBJ2-5; tentative D call: TRBD1 (5 bases). Trimming removed 4 bases from V and 3 bases from J, with 9 bases in between. Per the germline V gene, CDR1 is MGHDK and CDR2 is SYGVNS. The CDR3 contains 13 residues. The CDR3 bases are TGTGCCAGCAGTGCCCAGGGTAAAGAGACCCAGTACTTC. It is translated as CASSAQGKETQYF.

This rearrangement joins TRBV5-4 to TRBJ2-2, with 15 positions matching TRBD2. The germline CDR1 and CDR2 sequences are SGHNT and YYREEE (reference sequence). The CDR3 consists of 15 residues. Unmatched junction bases numbered 2, after V lost 7 bases and J lost 4 bases. For the CDR3, the DNA is TGTGCCAGCCAGGGACTAGCGGGAGGCACCGGGGAGCTGTTTTTT. It translates to CASQGLAGGTGELFF.

In its sample, this clone was seen many times. The chain is built from TRBV9 and TRBJ2-7; D possibly corresponds to TRBD1 (6 bases). The CDR3 runs 14 residues. Trimming removed 4 bases at V and 2 bases at J, with 13 bases between. CDR1 SGDLS and CDR2 YYNGEE come from the germline V gene. CDR3 DNA sequence: TGTGCCAGCAGCCCACAGGGTGTCCCCTACGAGCAGTACTTC. The encoded protein is CASSPQGVPYEQYF.

V usage is TRBV7-6 and J usage is TRBJ2-3; TRBD2 is a possible D gene (5 bases). This CDR3 comprises 16 residues. Germline loops: CDR1 SGHVS, CDR2 FNYEAQ. V lost 0 bases and J 7 bases, leaving 17 bases between the germline ends. The CDR3 reads CASSLAGAPPANTQYF. The CDR3 bases are TGTGCCAGCAGCTTAGCGGGAGCGCCCCCGGCTAATACGCAGTATTTT.

A few counts support this clone. The CDR3 loop reads CASSRMAGAQETQYF. The CDR3 DNA follows: TGCGCCAGCAGCCGGATGGCAGGGGCCCAAGAGACCCAGTACTTC. This chain connects TRBV5-1 to TRBJ2-5; a possible D gene is TRBD1 (6 bases). There are 15 residues in the CDR3. Trimming removed 4 bases at V and 1 base at J, with 14 bases between. Germline CDR1 reads SGHRS; CDR2 reads YFSETQ.

This chain joins TRBV5-8 and TRBJ2-1, with D maybe TRBD2 (6 bases). The V end was cut by 7 bases, the J end by 6 bases, with 14 bases between. The CDR3 sequence is 13 residues long. Germline loops: CDR1 SGHTS, CDR2 YDEGEE. CDR3 loop: CASVGTVANEQFF. Written as DNA, the CDR3 is TGTGCCAGCGTAGGGACTGTCGCCAATGAGCAGTTCTTC.

The chain links TRBV18 to TRBJ1-4; D is undetermined. Germline V lookup: CDR1 KGHSH, CDR2 LQKENI. The V end lost 3 bases, the J end lost 5 bases, and 13 bases lay between the germline ends. The CDR3 consists of 15 residues. The CDR3 sequence is CASSPPVGGNEKLFF. Written as DNA, the CDR3 is TGTGCCAGCTCACCCCCGGTAGGAGGCAATGAAAAACTGTTTTTT.

The J gene is TRBJ2-3, the V gene TRBV5-1, with 7 nucleotides matching TRBD1. Per the germline V gene, CDR1 is SGHRS and CDR2 is YFSETQ. This CDR3 spans 14 amino acids. V lost 1 base, J lost 4 bases, and 3 bases stayed unmatched. As DNA, the CDR3 is TGCGCCAGCAGCTTGCCCCAGGGGGCAGATACGCAGTATTTT. Translating gives CASSLPQGADTQYF.

The chain joins TRBV6-5 to TRBJ2-7; D is possibly TRBD1 or TRBD2 (5 bases each). V was cut by 6 bases and J by 2 bases, with 14 bases left in between. The CDR3 contains 14 residues. Germline CDR1 MNHEY, CDR2 SVGAGI. The CDR3 loop is CASSPHRGTYEQYF. The CDR3, as DNA: TGTGCCAGCAGCCCACACCGGGGCACCTACGAGCAGTACTTC.

The V and J genes are TRBV11-2 and TRBJ2-7; D remains unclear. The CDR3 has 12 amino acids. Germline V gene data show CDR1 as SGHAT and CDR2 as FQNNGV. The V gene lost 3 bases and the J gene lost 3 bases, with 6 bases spanning the gap. Here the CDR3 reads CASSFVNYEQYF. Written as DNA, the CDR3 is TGTGCCAGCAGCTTTGTGAACTACGAGCAGTACTTC.

This clone came up a few times. The chain employs TRBV10-3 and TRBJ1-2; D unclear. The V gene's germline CDR1 is ENHRY and CDR2 SYGVKD. Trimming shortened V by 1 base and J by 9 bases, and 9 bases separated the two germline ends. The CDR3 has 12 residues. The CDR3 here is CAISEFIERYTF. The DNA for the CDR3 is TGTGCCATCAGTGAGTTTATTGAGCGCTACACCTTC.

This clone has only one observation. The rearrangement uses TRBV2 and TRBJ2-7, with 7 bases matching TRBD1. The CDR3 is made up of 15 amino acids. The V and J ends lost 8 bases and 6 bases, in that order; junction bases with no gene match: 16. The V gene's germline CDR1 is SNHLY and CDR2 FYNNEI. This CDR3 reads CASPKDPGGGSEQYF. In DNA form, the CDR3 reads TGTGCCAGCCCCAAAGACCCAGGGGGTGGTAGCGAGCAGTACTTC.

V is TRBV11-2 and J is TRBJ2-7; weak D call: TRBD2 (7 bases). This CDR3 has 16 residues. CDR1 is SGHAT and CDR2 is FQNNGV in the germline V gene. The V end was cut by 2 bases, the J end by 2 bases, with 16 bases between. The CDR3 region has the DNA TGTGCCAGCAGCTTAAGTCTGGGGGGGCAGGCCTACGAGCAGTACTTC. Translated, it gives CASSLSLGGQAYEQYF.

V is TRBV11-2 and J is TRBJ1-1, with a tentative D call TRBD1 (5 bases). This CDR3 comprises 14 residues. Trimming cost V 5 bases and J 5 bases, with 15 bases left between them. Germline V gives CDR1 SGHAT, CDR2 FQNNGV. The CDR3 nucleotides are TGTGCCAGCAGCCCAGGACACGGGGGGACTGAAGCTTTCTTT. It is translated as CASSPGHGGTEAFF.

The CDR3 DNA follows: TGCGCCAGCAGCTTGGAAGCCAGGGGCTTTGCGTTCTTC. Encoded protein: CASSLEARGFAFF. This chain links TRBV5-1 with TRBJ2-1, with D perhaps matching TRBD1 (6 bases). The germline V and J ends were trimmed by 0 bases and 15 bases, with 16 bases remaining between them. The CDR3 consists of 13 residues. In germline, CDR1 is SGHRS, CDR2 YFSETQ.

As DNA, the CDR3 is TGTGCCAGCAGTCCAGGGGGCGGACAGCCCCAGCATTTT. It specifies CASSPGGGQPQHF. The chain joins TRBV27 to TRBJ1-5, with 8 bases lining up with TRBD1. This CDR3 has 13 amino acids. Germline CDR1 and CDR2: MNHEY and SMNVEV (reference sequence). The junction had 4 bases not matched to a gene; V was cut back by 5 bases and J by 7 bases.

On this clone: The sample contains more than one DNA sequence encoding this CDR3. The gene calls are TRBV20-1 and TRBJ1-1, with D uncertain. The CDR3 covers 10 residues. The germline V and J ends were trimmed by 7 bases and 5 bases, with 8 bases remaining between them. The germline V gene encodes CDR1 DFQATT and CDR2 SNEGSKA (reference sequence). The CDR3 sequence is CSVGRTEAFF. The CDR3 bases are TGCAGTGTCGGGCGGACTGAAGCTTTCTTT.